The 26 T cell receptor beta chains below all came from one sample that was sequenced in a study of shared clonotypes between healthy human individuals. The data were produced by immunoSEQ multiplex PCR, yet TCRdb's version contains in-frame clones alone and is incomplete. Among about 1,500,000 clones listed, roughly 95% were seen once. Sequencing was carried out using naive CD4+ T cells sorted from blood. The subset denotes: CD45RA+ positively selected. The source is a man younger than 40 in good health.

V gene TRBV4-3 combines with J gene TRBJ2-1; 10 bases map to TRBD2. V shed 4 bases, J shed 6 bases, and the junction held 12 bases outside the gene matches. Germline-derived CDR1 and CDR2 are LGHNA and YSLEER. The CDR3 contains 17 residues. CDR3 bases: TGCGCCAGCAGCCCCACCCCTAGCGGGAGAGGGTCCAATGAGCAGTTCTTC. Amino acid sequence: CASSPTPSGRGSNEQFF.

This chain joins TRBV29-1 and TRBJ1-1, with a possible D match to TRBD1 (6 bases). The length of the CDR3 is 14 residues. V was pared by 4 bases and J by 1 base, with 13 bases between. Germline assignment: CDR1 SQVTM and CDR2 ANQGSEA. The CDR3: CSVVPTGWNTEAFF. Written as DNA, the CDR3 is TGCAGCGTTGTCCCGACAGGCTGGAACACTGAAGCTTTCTTT.

V and J are TRBV7-2 and TRBJ2-1, with 14 bases lining up with TRBD2. The CDR3 is 18 residues long. Germline V CDR1 and CDR2: SGHTA, FQGNSA. The trim removed 5 bases at V and 5 bases at J, leaving 11 bases unmatched. The CDR3 nucleotides are TGTGCCAGCAGCCGACTTTTGGGACTAGCGGGAGTAGACAATGAGCAGTTCTTC. It specifies CASSRLLGLAGVDNEQFF.

The sample holds a few counts of this clone. The chain uses TRBV5-1 and TRBJ1-2; D might be TRBD1 (5 bases). Germline CDR1 is SGHRS and CDR2 is YFSETQ. V was pared by 0 bases and J by 0 bases, with 12 bases between. CDR3 length equals 16 residues. CDR3 loop: CASSLASGYSNYGYTF. CDR3 DNA sequence: TGCGCCAGCAGCTTGGCGTCAGGGTACTCTAACTATGGCTACACCTTC.

J is TRBJ2-1 and V is TRBV6-4, with 9 bases lining up with TRBD1. The length of the CDR3 is 13 residues. Germline assignment: CDR1 MRHNA and CDR2 SNTAGT. After removal of 4 bases from V and 10 bases from J, the junction contained 5 bases not matched to a gene. CDR3 in amino acids: CASSGETGGEQFF. The CDR3 coding sequence is TGTGCCAGCAGTGGGGAGACAGGGGGAGAGCAGTTCTTC.

This chain connects TRBV2 to TRBJ1-1; tentatively, D is TRBD1 (6 bases). V was clipped by 6 bases and J by 2 bases, with 7 bases between them. CDR1 and CDR2 from the germline V gene are SNHLY and FYNNEI. The CDR3 has 12 residues. The CDR3 nucleotides read TGTGCCAGCAGGGACAGTAACACTGAAGCTTTCTTT. Amino acid sequence: CASRDSNTEAFF.

This chain joins TRBV7-8 and TRBJ2-3; 8 bases align to TRBD1. J lost 1 base, V lost 5 bases, and 5 bases had no gene match. Looked up from germline, CDR1 is SGHVS and CDR2 is FQNEAQ. There are 15 residues in the CDR3. CDR3 bases: TGTGCCAGCAGCCGAAACAGGGGGGGCACAGATACGCAGTATTTT. Its protein is CASSRNRGGTDTQYF.

This chain links TRBV9 with TRBJ2-1; a weak D match, TRBD2 (5 bases). The V gene's germline CDR1 is SGDLS and CDR2 YYNGEE. The CDR3 length is 16 residues. The V gene lost 0 bases and the J gene lost 0 bases, with 10 bases spanning the gap. CDR3 sequence (DNA): TGTGCCAGCAGCGTAGGGGTGCGGGTCTCCTACAATGAGCAGTTCTTC. Translated, it gives CASSVGVRVSYNEQFF. Variable domain in full (rest from reference TRBV9 and TRBJ2-1): DSGVTQTPKHLITATGQRVTLRCSPRSGDLSVYWYQQSLDQGLQFLIQYYNGEERAKGNILERFSAQQFPDLHSELNLSSLELGDSALYFCASSVGVRVSYNEQFFGPGTRLTVL.

This clone was seen just once. The same CDR3 also results from other DNA sequences found in this sample. The rearrangement links TRBV18 to TRBJ2-5; no clear D gene. The V gene's germline CDR1 is KGHSH and CDR2 LQKENI. This CDR3 comprises 12 residues. V lost 3 bases, J lost 5 bases, and 7 bases lay in between. CDR3 sequence (DNA): TGTGCCAGCTCACCTGAAGGGGAGACCCAGTACTTC. Translation gives CASSPEGETQYF.

This chain connects TRBV6-1 to TRBJ1-1; TRBD1 agrees at 10 bases. V dropped 7 bases and J dropped 5; count of bases not matched to a gene: 7. Germline V gives CDR1 MNHNS, CDR2 SASEGT. This CDR3 has 14 residues. CDR3 amino acids: CASTWGQGTTEAFF. The DNA of the CDR3 is TGTGCCAGCACCTGGGGACAGGGGACAACTGAAGCTTTCTTT.

The chain is built from TRBV5-1 and TRBJ2-3, with 9 nucleotides matching TRBD2. CDR3 length: 15 residues. Per germline, CDR1 SGHRS and CDR2 YFSETQ. After removal of 5 bases from V and 6 bases from J, the junction contained 10 bases not matched to a gene. CDR3 bases: TGCGCCAGCAGTTTTCTTAGCGGGAGTTCCGATACGCAGTATTTT. It codes for CASSFLSGSSDTQYF.

This clone was recorded only once. V gene TRBV27 combines with J gene TRBJ2-7; possibly TRBD1 for D (6 bases). V was pared by 1 base and J by 4 bases, with 14 bases between. The CDR3 has 15 residues. CDR1 and CDR2 from the germline V gene are MNHEY and SMNVEV (reference sequence). Written as DNA, the CDR3 is TGTGCCAGCAGTTTATGGGGGACAAGTTCTTACGAGCAGTACTTC. Its protein product is CASSLWGTSSYEQYF.

V gene TRBV15 combines with J gene TRBJ1-3; TRBD1 agrees at 10 bases. In germline, CDR1 is LNHNV, CDR2 YYDKDF (reference sequence). The CDR3 runs to 18 residues. The V and J ends lost 0 bases and 0 bases, in that order; junction bases with no gene match: 5. The DNA for the CDR3 is TGTGCCACCAGCAGAGACACCGGGACAGGGGTCTCTGGAAACACCATATATTTT. Translating gives CATSRDTGTGVSGNTIYF.

This chain links TRBV6-5 with TRBJ1-3, with D hard to call. V was cut by 4 bases and J by 1 base, with 14 bases left in between. Per germline, CDR1 MNHEY and CDR2 SVGAGI. The CDR3 is made up of 16 amino acids. CDR3 loop: CASSSRGGRSGNTIYF. The CDR3 DNA is TGTGCCAGCAGTTCCCGTGGAGGGAGGTCTGGAAACACCATATATTTT.

The chain recombines TRBV9 with TRBJ2-3; 10 bases fit TRBD2. Germline trimming cut 2 bases from V and 0 bases from J; bases unmatched to any gene: 6. The CDR3 runs to 17 residues. In germline, CDR1 is SGDLS, CDR2 YYNGEE. CDR3 nucleotides: TGTGCCAGCAGCGTTCATCCTAGCGGGGGAAGCACAGATACGCAGTATTTT. This encodes CASSVHPSGGSTDTQYF.

The genes are TRBV4-1 and TRBJ2-1, with unresolved D. CDR3 size: 15 residues. Trimming cost V 1 base and J 3 bases, with 10 bases left between them. The germline CDR1 and CDR2 sequences are MGHRA and YSYEKL. The CDR3 DNA follows: TGCGCCAGCAGCCAAGTCCGGGTAGGCTACAATGAGCAGTTCTTC. As protein: CASSQVRVGYNEQFF.

This chain connects TRBV29-1 to TRBJ2-7; D remains unclear. Trimming took 7 bases from V and 0 from J, leaving 16 bases between them. The germline V gene has CDR1 SQVTM and CDR2 ANQGSEA. The CDR3 length is 14 residues. For the CDR3, the DNA is TGCAGCGCTTTGGACGTCTTCTTCTCCTACGAGCAGTACTTC. This gives the protein CSALDVFFSYEQYF.

The V call is TRBV5-1, the J call TRBJ2-3; no clear D. Trimming stripped 3 bases from V and 0 bases from J, with 11 bases between. Germline values: CDR1 SGHRS, CDR2 YFSETQ. CDR3 length: 15 amino acids. CDR3 nucleotide sequence: TGCGCCAGCAGCTCGTGGACGTCTAGCACAGATACGCAGTATTTT. This codes for CASSSWTSSTDTQYF.

The V and J genes are TRBV25-1 and TRBJ1-1; D possibly corresponds to TRBD1 (6 bases). Germline CDR1 and CDR2: MGHDK and SYGVNS. The CDR3 has 14 amino acids. The ends were cut back, 3 bases at V and 3 bases at J, with 11 bases in the middle. The CDR3 protein is CASSDSRGYTEAFF. The CDR3 region has the DNA TGTGCCAGCAGTGATTCGAGGGGGTACACTGAAGCTTTCTTT.

This sequence joins TRBV29-1 and TRBJ2-1; 8 bases are a match to TRBD2. The CDR3 contains 13 residues. Germline V lookup: CDR1 SQVTM, CDR2 ANQGSEA. V was pared by 4 bases and J by 5 bases, with 4 bases of the junction left unmatched. The CDR3 region has the DNA TGCAGCGTTGTAACTAGCGGCGACAATGAGCAGTTCTTC. It specifies CSVVTSGDNEQFF.

This clone showed up just once. The chain has TRBV9 and TRBJ1-1, with a possible D match to TRBD1 (5 bases). The CDR3 has 15 residues. V lost 4 bases and J 4 bases, leaving 17 bases between the germline ends. Per the germline V gene, CDR1 is SGDLS and CDR2 is YYNGEE. CDR3 nucleotides: TGTGCCAGCAGCTCCCAAACGGGACGAGGCACTGAAGCTTTCTTT. Translating gives CASSSQTGRGTEAFF.

The V call is TRBV7-2, the J call TRBJ2-3; D call uncertain. Germline-derived CDR1 and CDR2 are SGHTA and FQGNSA. The CDR3 contains 14 residues. Trimming shortened V by 1 base and J by 6 bases, and 11 bases separated the two germline ends. The CDR3 sequence: CASSLDDSRDTQYF. In nucleotides, the CDR3 is TGTGCCAGCAGCTTAGATGACTCTCGGGATACGCAGTATTTT.

The chain recombines TRBV6-5 with TRBJ1-3; no definite D call. Trimming cost V 3 bases and J 4 bases, with 16 bases left between them. Germline V gives CDR1 MNHEY, CDR2 SVGAGI. The CDR3 spans 16 residues. For the CDR3, the DNA is TGTGCCAGCAGTTATACCGATACTGCGGGAGGAAACACCATATATTTT. Its protein product is CASSYTDTAGGNTIYF.

The chain has TRBV6-5 and TRBJ2-3; possibly TRBD2 for D (5 bases). Trimming left V 6 bases short and J 4 bases short, with 11 bases between. Germline assignment: CDR1 MNHEY and CDR2 SVGAGI. The CDR3 is 13 amino acids. Here the CDR3 DNA reads TGTGCCAGCAGACGAGGACTCTCAGATACGCAGTATTTT. Translating gives CASRRGLSDTQYF.

This clone showed up just once. This rearrangement joins TRBV18 to TRBJ2-1, with 7 bases aligning to TRBD2. The CDR3 totals 17 residues. The trim removed 0 bases at V and 5 bases at J, leaving 10 bases unmatched. Looked up from germline, CDR1 is KGHSH and CDR2 is LQKENI. CDR3 in DNA: TGTGCCAGCTCACCACCGCTCGCGGGAGTAAGGGACAATGAGCAGTTCTTC. As protein: CASSPPLAGVRDNEQFF.

The chain uses TRBV18 and TRBJ1-1; possibly TRBD1 for D (6 bases). CDR1 KGHSH and CDR2 LQKENI come from the germline V gene. The CDR3 runs 13 residues. V lost 0 bases and J lost 4, with 6 bases in between. The CDR3 DNA reads as TGTGCCAGCTCACCACCGGGGGCCACTGAAGCTTTCTTT. Translated, it gives CASSPPGATEAFF. Based on the CDR3 plus reference TRBV18 and TRBJ1-1, the full variable domain is NAGVMQNPRHLVRRRGQEARLRCSPMKGHSHVYWYRQLPEEGLKFMVYLQKENIIDESGMPKERFSAEFPKEGPSILRIQQVVRGDSAAYFCASSPPGATEAFFGQGTRLTVV.